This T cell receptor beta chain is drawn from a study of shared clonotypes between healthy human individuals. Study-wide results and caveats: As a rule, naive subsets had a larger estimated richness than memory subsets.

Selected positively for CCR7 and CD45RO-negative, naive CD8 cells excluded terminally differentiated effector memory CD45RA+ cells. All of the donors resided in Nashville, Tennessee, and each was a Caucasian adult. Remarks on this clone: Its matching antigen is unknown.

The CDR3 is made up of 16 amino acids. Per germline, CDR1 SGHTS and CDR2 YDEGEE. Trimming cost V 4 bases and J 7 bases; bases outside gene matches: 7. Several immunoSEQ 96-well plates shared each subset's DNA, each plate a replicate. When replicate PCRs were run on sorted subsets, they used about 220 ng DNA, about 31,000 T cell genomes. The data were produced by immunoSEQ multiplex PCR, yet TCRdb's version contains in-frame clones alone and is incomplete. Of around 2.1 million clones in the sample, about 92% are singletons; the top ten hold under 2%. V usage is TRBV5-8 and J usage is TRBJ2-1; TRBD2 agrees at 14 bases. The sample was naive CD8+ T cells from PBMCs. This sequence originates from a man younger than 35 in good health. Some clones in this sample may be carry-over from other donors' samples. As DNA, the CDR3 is TGTGCCAGCAGCCTGACGACTAGCGGGAGGGCGAATGAGCAGTTCTTC. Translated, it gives CASSLTTSGRANEQFF.